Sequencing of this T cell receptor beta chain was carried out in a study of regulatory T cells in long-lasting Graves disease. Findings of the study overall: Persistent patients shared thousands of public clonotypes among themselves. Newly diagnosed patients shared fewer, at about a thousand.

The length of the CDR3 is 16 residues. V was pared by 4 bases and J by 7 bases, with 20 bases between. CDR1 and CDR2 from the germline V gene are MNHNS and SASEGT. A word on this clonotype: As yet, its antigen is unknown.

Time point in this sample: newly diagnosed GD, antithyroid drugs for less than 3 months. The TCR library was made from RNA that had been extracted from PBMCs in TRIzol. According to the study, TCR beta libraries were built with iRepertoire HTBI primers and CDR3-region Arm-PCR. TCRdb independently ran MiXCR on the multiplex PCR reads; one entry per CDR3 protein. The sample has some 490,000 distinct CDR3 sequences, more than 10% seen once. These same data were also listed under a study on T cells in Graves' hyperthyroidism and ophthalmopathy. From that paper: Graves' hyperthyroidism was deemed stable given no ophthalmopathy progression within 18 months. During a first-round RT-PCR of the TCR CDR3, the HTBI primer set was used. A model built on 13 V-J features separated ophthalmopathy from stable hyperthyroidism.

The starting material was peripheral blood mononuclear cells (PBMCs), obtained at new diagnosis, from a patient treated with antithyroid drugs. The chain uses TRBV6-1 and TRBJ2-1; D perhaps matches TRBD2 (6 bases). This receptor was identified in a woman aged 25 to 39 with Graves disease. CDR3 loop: CASSGKRLGPLNEQFF. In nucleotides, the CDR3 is TGTGCCAGCAGTGGCAAAAGACTAGGACCTTTGAATGAGCAGTTCTTC.